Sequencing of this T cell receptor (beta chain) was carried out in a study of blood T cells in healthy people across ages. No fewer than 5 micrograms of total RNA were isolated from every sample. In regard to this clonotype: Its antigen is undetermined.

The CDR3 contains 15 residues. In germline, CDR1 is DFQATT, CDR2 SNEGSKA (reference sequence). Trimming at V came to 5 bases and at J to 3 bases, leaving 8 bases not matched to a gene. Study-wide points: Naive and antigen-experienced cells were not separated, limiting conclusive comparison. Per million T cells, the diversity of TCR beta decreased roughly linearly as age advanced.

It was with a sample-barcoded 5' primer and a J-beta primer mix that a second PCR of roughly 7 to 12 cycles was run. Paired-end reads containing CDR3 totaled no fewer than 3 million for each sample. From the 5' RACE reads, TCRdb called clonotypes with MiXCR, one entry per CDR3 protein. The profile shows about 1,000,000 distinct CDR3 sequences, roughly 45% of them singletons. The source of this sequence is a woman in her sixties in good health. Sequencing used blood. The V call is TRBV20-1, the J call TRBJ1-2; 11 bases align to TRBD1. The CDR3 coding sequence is TGCAGTGCTGGACAGGGGGCGTTTATTGACTATGGCTACACCTTC. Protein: CSAGQGAFIDYGYTF.